The 25 T cell receptor beta chains in this list originate from one sample, sequenced in a study of cytomegalovirus exposure and HLA in healthy donors. The PCR employed 60 Vbeta primers together with 13 Jbeta primers. Libraries were prepared by immunoSEQ multiplex PCR; TCRdb keeps only in-frame clonotypes and omits some of them. The sample records about 160,000 clones, about 80% being singletons. The sample comprised PBMCs. These receptors were taken from a woman in her fifties or sixties in good health and CMV-seronegative.

The chain has TRBV5-4 and TRBJ1-1; no definite D call. The CDR3 has 15 amino acids. The germline V and J ends were trimmed by 1 base and 0 bases, with 10 bases remaining between them. CDR1 and CDR2 from the germline V gene are SGHNT and YYREEE (reference sequence). CDR3 region: CASSLWAHMNTEAFF. CDR3 in DNA: TGTGCCAGCAGCTTGTGGGCCCATATGAACACTGAAGCTTTCTTT.

This chain uses TRBV27 with TRBJ2-3; 8 bases align to TRBD2. In germline, CDR1 is MNHEY, CDR2 SMNVEV (reference sequence). With V trimmed by 3 bases and J by 0 bases, 2 bases remained unmatched. CDR3 size: 15 residues. This CDR3 reads CASSFAGGSTDTQYF. CDR3 nucleotides: TGTGCCAGCAGTTTCGCGGGGGGAAGCACAGATACGCAGTATTTT.

J is TRBJ2-2 and V is TRBV10-3; TRBD1 matches 11 bases. V was clipped by 2 bases and J by 5 bases; unmatched bases: 10. This CDR3 comprises 18 residues. Germline V gives CDR1 ENHRY, CDR2 SYGVKD. CDR3 coding DNA: TGTGCCATCAGTGAGGGACAGGGGGCGCGGAGGAGGACCGGGGAGCTGTTTTTT. It is translated as CAISEGQGARRRTGELFF.

V gene TRBV6-1 combines with J gene TRBJ1-5, with D perhaps matching TRBD1 (6 bases). V was trimmed by 3 bases and J by 7 bases, leaving 22 bases between them. There are 17 residues in the CDR3. From germline, CDR1 is MNHNS and CDR2 SASEGT. The CDR3, as DNA: TGTGCCAGCAGTGACATCTCTCCGGGACACCTCGGCCAGCCCCAGCATTTT. This encodes CASSDISPGHLGQPQHF.

The J gene is TRBJ2-6, the V gene TRBV27, with D perhaps matching TRBD1 (5 bases). Germline loops: CDR1 MNHEY, CDR2 SMNVEV (reference sequence). Trimming took 6 bases from V and 0 from J, leaving 18 bases between them. CDR3 length: 18 amino acids. CDR3 nucleotide sequence: TGTGCCAGCAGCCCAAGACCGACAGTGGCCTCTGGGGCCAACGTCCTGACTTTC. This codes for CASSPRPTVASGANVLTF.

This CDR3 is CASSPEALAGANEQFF. CDR3 DNA sequence: TGTGCCAGCAGCCCCGAAGCGCTAGCGGGAGCTAATGAGCAGTTCTTC. The chain links TRBV7-2 to TRBJ2-1, with 10 positions matching TRBD2. Unmatched junction bases numbered 11, after V lost 5 bases and J lost 7 bases. Germline lookup yields CDR1 SGHTA and CDR2 FQGNSA. The CDR3 loop spans 16 amino acids.

This clone was seen a single time. The chain carries TRBV5-1 and TRBJ2-3; D not resolved. There are 13 residues in the CDR3. V was clipped by 3 bases and J by 2 bases, with 7 bases between them. Germline lookup yields CDR1 SGHRS and CDR2 YFSETQ. For the CDR3, the DNA is TGCGCCAGCAGCTCGGTCCCCACAGATACGCAGTATTTT. Amino acid sequence: CASSSVPTDTQYF.

V and J are TRBV30 and TRBJ2-5; D is undetermined. Germline loops: CDR1 GTSNPN, CDR2 SVGIG (reference sequence). V gave up 3 bases and J gave up 0 bases, with 5 bases separating them. The CDR3 is made up of 12 amino acids. The CDR3: CAWSLHQETQYF. DNA of the CDR3: TGTGCCTGGAGCCTCCACCAAGAGACCCAGTACTTC.

The gene calls are TRBV28 and TRBJ1-1; D is undetermined. V lost 2 bases to trimming and J lost 2 bases, with 6 bases between them. The CDR3 is 13 amino acids. Germline V gene data show CDR1 as MDHEN and CDR2 as SYDVKM. The CDR3 loop reads CASSLIANTEAFF. DNA for the CDR3: TGTGCCAGCAGTTTAATAGCAAACACTGAAGCTTTCTTT.

This chain connects TRBV18 to TRBJ1-1; tentative D call: TRBD1 (5 bases). The CDR3 length is 15 residues. The V end was cut by 2 bases, the J end by 1 base, with 11 bases between. Germline V CDR1 and CDR2: KGHSH, LQKENI. The CDR3: CASSPIGAGNTEAFF. CDR3 coding DNA: TGTGCCAGCTCACCAATAGGGGCAGGGAACACTGAAGCTTTCTTT.

The rearrangement joins TRBV12-5 to TRBJ2-1, with D possibly TRBD2 on 6 matching bases. Germline CDR1 reads LGHNT; CDR2 reads FRNRAP. This CDR3 spans 12 amino acids. V gave up 5 bases and J gave up 6 bases, with 8 bases separating them. CDR3 nucleotide sequence: TGTGCTAGTGGTGGACTATCCAATGAGCAGTTCTTC. It is translated as CASGGLSNEQFF.

The chain has TRBV14 and TRBJ2-1; maybe TRBD2 (5 bases). Trimming removed 0 bases at V and 12 bases at J, with 12 bases between. The CDR3 is made up of 13 amino acids. The germline V gene has CDR1 SGHDN and CDR2 FVKESK. CDR3 loop: CASSQDLGGLQFF. The DNA of the CDR3 is TGTGCCAGCAGCCAAGATCTAGGAGGCCTGCAGTTCTTC.

The rearrangement links TRBV12-2 to TRBJ2-1; the table calls TRBD2, which could not be checked here. TRBV12-2 is recorded as a pseudogene. The CDR3 contains 16 residues. The CDR3: CASRLSSGISYNEQFF. The CDR3 DNA sequence: TGTGCAAGTCGACTAAGTTCGGGGATTTCCTACAATGAGCAGTTCTTC.

The chain links TRBV6-5 to TRBJ2-1; TRBD1 aligns across 10 bases. The germline CDR1 and CDR2 sequences are MNHEY and SVGAGI. V trimming: 6 bases; J trimming: 6 bases; junction bases outside the gene matches: 8. There are 15 residues in the CDR3. The CDR3 bases are TGTGCCAGCAGCCTGACAGGGGGCGCGGGCAATGAGCAGTTCTTC. It encodes CASSLTGGAGNEQFF.

V and J are TRBV4-3 and TRBJ2-7; 10 bases align to TRBD1. Trimming at V came to 2 bases and at J to 2 bases, leaving 12 bases not matched to a gene. CDR3 length: 18 amino acids. Per germline, CDR1 LGHNA and CDR2 YSLEER. This CDR3 is CASSQRLDRGGLPYEQYF. DNA for the CDR3: TGCGCCAGCAGCCAAAGGTTGGACAGGGGGGGGCTCCCCTACGAGCAGTACTTC.

The rearrangement links TRBV7-9 to TRBJ1-2; 9 bases are a match to TRBD1. After removal of 6 bases from V and 6 bases from J, the junction contained 8 bases not matched to a gene. Germline V gene lookup returns CDR1 SEHNR and CDR2 FQNEAQ (reference sequence). The CDR3 is 14 amino acids. CDR3 loop: CASRPSRTGDGYTF. Here the CDR3 DNA reads TGTGCCAGCAGACCCAGCCGGACAGGGGATGGCTACACCTTC.

The chain is built from TRBV2 and TRBJ2-2, with 9 bases aligning to TRBD2. The CDR3 has 16 residues. J lost 4 bases, V lost 4 bases, and 7 bases had no gene match. From germline, CDR1 is SNHLY and CDR2 FYNNEI. CDR3 loop: CASSAGREGPTGELFF. The CDR3 DNA sequence: TGTGCCAGCAGTGCGGGGCGGGAGGGTCCCACCGGGGAGCTGTTTTTT.

The chain uses TRBV7-2 and TRBJ2-3; D is uncertain. Trimming took off 3 bases at V and 2 bases at J, with 9 bases between the two ends. The CDR3 totals 14 residues. Germline CDR1 and CDR2: SGHTA and FQGNSA. CDR3 sequence reads: CASSLYSLTDTQYF. The CDR3 nucleotides read TGTGCCAGCAGCTTGTATTCCCTCACAGATACGCAGTATTTT.

This chain uses TRBV7-8 with TRBJ2-5; D is possibly TRBD1 (6 bases). Per the germline V gene, CDR1 is SGHVS and CDR2 is FQNEAQ. This CDR3 has 14 residues. Trimming shortened V by 5 bases and J by 0 bases, and 10 bases separated the two germline ends. Here the CDR3 reads CASSLDRYQETQYF. CDR3 coding DNA: TGTGCCAGCAGCCTAGACAGGTACCAAGAGACCCAGTACTTC. The full variable domain, with the rest looked up from reference TRBV7-8 and TRBJ2-5, is GAGVSQSPRYKVAKRGQDVALRCDPISGHVSLFWYQQALGQGPEFLTYFQNEAQLDKSGLPSDRFFAERPEGSVSTLKIQRTQQEDSAVYLCASSLDRYQETQYFGPGTRLLVL.

V is TRBV28 and J is TRBJ1-5, with no clear D. Per the germline V gene, CDR1 is MDHEN and CDR2 is SYDVKM. V lost 5 bases and J lost 0, with 14 bases in between. CDR3 length equals 16 residues. CDR3 loop: CASSIPPPGSNQPQHF. CDR3 in DNA: TGTGCCAGCAGTATACCACCGCCGGGTAGCAATCAGCCCCAGCATTTT.

The chain carries TRBV2 and TRBJ1-1, with 8 bases matching TRBD1. The CDR3 spans 16 residues. Germline V gene sequence: CDR1 SNHLY, CDR2 FYNNEI. J was trimmed by 3 bases and V by 7 bases; bases with no gene match: 13. The CDR3 DNA reads TGTGCCAGCACCTCCTCCCGGACAGGGAGGGACACTGAAGCTTTCTTT. This sequence encodes CASTSSRTGRDTEAFF.

Worth noting for this clone: One end of the junction fails to match germline, which may point to a read error. The CDR3, as DNA: TGTCCCAGCAGCTCCCCTACGGGGGGGGCCGGGGAGACCCAGTACTTC. It is translated as CPSSSPTGGAGETQYF. V usage is TRBV7-9 and J usage is TRBJ2-5, with TRBD2 matching 8 bases. This CDR3 is 16 amino acids long. CDR1 SEHNR and CDR2 FQNEAQ come from the germline V gene (reference sequence). Full variable domain (outside the CDR3, taken from reference TRBV7-9 and TRBJ2-5): DTGVSQNPRHKITKRGQNVTFRCDPISEHNRLYWYRQTLGQGPEFLTYFQNEAQLEKSRLLSDRFSAERPKGSFSTLEIQRTEQGDSAMYLCPSSSPTGGAGETQYFGPGTRLLVL.

This clone was counted only a few times. The rearrangement uses TRBV5-5 and TRBJ1-1; 7 nucleotides agree with TRBD1. There are 17 residues in the CDR3. Germline V gene lookup returns CDR1 SGHKS and CDR2 YYEKEE (reference sequence). V was clipped by 4 bases and J by 3 bases; unmatched bases: 15. The CDR3 spells CASSRANPGGSYTEAFF. For the CDR3, the DNA is TGTGCCAGCAGCCGGGCGAATCCAGGGGGTTCGTACACTGAAGCTTTCTTT.

The chain employs TRBV27 and TRBJ2-7; 11 bases agree with TRBD1. Germline lookup yields CDR1 MNHEY and CDR2 SMNVEV (reference sequence). V was pared by 4 bases and J by 5 bases, with 4 bases of the junction left unmatched. There are 14 residues in the CDR3. This CDR3 reads CASSSRDRGNEQYF. The CDR3 DNA follows: TGTGCCAGCAGTTCCCGGGACAGGGGGAACGAGCAGTACTTC.

The chain recombines TRBV7-2 with TRBJ2-2; no definite D call. Trimming shortened V by 3 bases and J by 3 bases, and 8 bases separated the two germline ends. In germline, CDR1 is SGHTA, CDR2 FQGNSA. CDR3 length: 14 amino acids. In DNA form, the CDR3 reads TGTGCCAGCAGCTTCCTCCTCCACACCGGGGAGCTGTTTTTT. The encoded protein is CASSFLLHTGELFF.